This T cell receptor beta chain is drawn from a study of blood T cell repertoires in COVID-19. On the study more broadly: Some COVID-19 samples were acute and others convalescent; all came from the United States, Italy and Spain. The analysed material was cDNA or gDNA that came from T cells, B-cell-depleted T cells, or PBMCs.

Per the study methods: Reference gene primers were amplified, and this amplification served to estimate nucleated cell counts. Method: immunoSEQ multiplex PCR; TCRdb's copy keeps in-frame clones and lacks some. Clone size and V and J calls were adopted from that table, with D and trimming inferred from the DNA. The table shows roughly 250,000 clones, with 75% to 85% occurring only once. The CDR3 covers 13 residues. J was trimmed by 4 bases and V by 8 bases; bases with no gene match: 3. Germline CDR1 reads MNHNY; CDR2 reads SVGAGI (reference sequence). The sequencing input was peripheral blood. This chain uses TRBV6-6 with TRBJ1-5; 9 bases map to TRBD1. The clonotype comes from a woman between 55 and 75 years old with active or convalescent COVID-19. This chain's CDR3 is CASRDRVNQPQHF. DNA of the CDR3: TGTGCCAGCCGGGACAGGGTTAATCAGCCCCAGCATTTT.